This T cell receptor (beta chain) was sequenced for a study of T cell responses to AZD1222 COVID-19 vaccine. About the study: Investigators merged groups given second doses at roughly 4 or roughly 12 weeks. Study observations and caveats: Among AZD1222 vaccinees, only five to seven were seropositive at baseline. Most donors were white British and more were female, and clonal diversity was possibly underestimated. Repertoire sampling occurred only after the peak T cell response.

About this clone: The antigen is not known.

Some clones are missing from TCRdb's copy, which holds only in-frame ones; the method was immunoSEQ multiplex PCR. The repertoire holds 140,000 to 150,000 clones, with roughly 91% as singletons. The sequencing here drew on peripheral blood, taken on day 0 of AZD1222 vaccination. The TCR comes from an adult in good health.

The CDR3: CASRVEGYGYTF. In DNA form, the CDR3 reads TGTGCCAGCCGCGTCGAGGGCTATGGCTACACCTTC. The chain joins TRBV6-5 to TRBJ1-2, with D hard to call. Trimming cost V 8 bases and J 4 bases, with 11 bases left between them. CDR3 length: 12 residues. CDR1 is MNHEY and CDR2 is SVGAGI in the germline V gene.